A single sample gave rise to the 16 T cell receptor beta chains below, sequenced in a study of blood T cell repertoires in COVID-19. Clones were sequenced by immunoSEQ multiplex PCR, and TCRdb holds only the in-frame ones, with some missing. The sample yields roughly 120,000 clones, approximately 89% seen once. Sequencing used peripheral blood. These receptors were obtained from a woman older than 75 with COVID-19, enrolled during active disease.

The CDR3 DNA sequence: TGTGCCAGCAGCCAGGGACTAGCGGGAGCTGAGACCCAGTACTTC. It yields the protein CASSQGLAGAETQYF. J is TRBJ2-5 and V is TRBV2, with 14 positions matching TRBD2. This CDR3 is 15 amino acids long. V dropped 6 bases and J dropped 5; count of bases not matched to a gene: 5. Germline CDR1 SNHLY, CDR2 FYNNEI.

This clone showed up just a few times. This sequence joins TRBV6-5 and TRBJ1-5; TRBD1 matches at 8 bases. CDR1 is MNHEY, CDR2 SVGAGI, per germline. The CDR3 loop spans 14 amino acids. With 5 bases clipped from V and 5 bases from J, the junction kept 5 bases outside the gene matches. The CDR3 protein is CASSPDRVYQPQHF. The CDR3, as DNA: TGTGCCAGCAGTCCGGACAGGGTGTATCAGCCCCAGCATTTT.

The CDR3 loop is CASSNIAGVGTDTQYF. CDR3 DNA: TGTGCCAGCAGCAACATAGCGGGAGTTGGTACAGATACGCAGTATTTT. The chain joins TRBV7-3 to TRBJ2-3; 9 bases match TRBD2. This CDR3 has 16 amino acids. Germline V gene sequence: CDR1 SGHTA, CDR2 FQGTGA. The V and J ends lost 5 bases and 3 bases, in that order; junction bases with no gene match: 9.

This clone was seen only a few times. The genes are TRBV28 and TRBJ1-1; 7 bases are shared with TRBD1. Germline V CDR1 and CDR2: MDHEN, SYDVKM. Trimming at V came to 5 bases and at J to 6 bases, leaving 9 bases not matched to a gene. This CDR3 is 14 amino acids long. CDR3: CASSPTSTGAEAFF. The CDR3 DNA is TGTGCCAGCAGTCCTACCTCAACAGGGGCTGAAGCTTTCTTT.

This chain links TRBV12-3 or TRBV12-4 with TRBJ1-3, with unresolved D. This CDR3 spans 13 amino acids. V was trimmed by 6 bases and J by 0 bases, leaving 6 bases between them. CDR3 bases: TGTGCCAGCAGACTGAGCTCTGGAAACACCATATATTTT. Encoded protein: CASRLSSGNTIYF.

The chain is built from TRBV18 and TRBJ2-5, with a tentative D call TRBD1 (5 bases). Trimming stripped 6 bases from V and 4 bases from J, with 21 bases between. Per germline, CDR1 KGHSH and CDR2 LQKENI. The CDR3 length is 16 residues. DNA of the CDR3: TGTGCCAGCTCCCGCAACCCGGTCCCCCAGGGAGAGACCCAGTACTTC. As protein: CASSRNPVPQGETQYF.

The rearrangement uses TRBV6-1 and TRBJ1-5; 8 bases align to TRBD1. CDR1 and CDR2 (germline): MNHNS, SASEGT. Trimming removed 2 bases from V and 5 bases from J; junction bases left unmatched: 11. CDR3 length equals 17 residues. CDR3 nucleotides: TGTGCCAGCAGTGAACAGCCCCGGACAGGGCCGGATCAGCCCCAGCATTTT. Protein sequence: CASSEQPRTGPDQPQHF.

This sequence joins TRBV11-1 and TRBJ2-7; 8 bases are shared with TRBD1. This CDR3 region has 14 residues. Germline V gives CDR1 SGHAT, CDR2 FQDESV (reference sequence). Losses at the gene ends were 2 bases for V and 3 bases for J; bases not matched to a gene: 3. The chain's CDR3 is CASSLTQGGYEQYF. CDR3 nucleotides: TGTGCCAGCAGCTTAACACAGGGGGGCTACGAGCAGTACTTC. The complete variable domain, with remaining parts taken from reference TRBV11-1 and TRBJ2-7, reads EAEVAQSPRYKITEKSQAVAFWCDPISGHATLYWYRQILGQGPELLVQFQDESVVDDSQLPKDRFSAERLKGVDSTLKIQPAELGDSAMYLCASSLTQGGYEQYFGPGTRLTVT.

As for this clone: At one boundary the junction diverges from the germline segment, which might be a read error. Here the CDR3 DNA reads TGTGCTAGCAGCTTAGGTTCGGCTAGCGGGGCCACAGATACGCAGTATTTT. It translates to CASSLGSASGATDTQYF. This sequence joins TRBV7-7 and TRBJ2-3; 9 nucleotides agree with TRBD2. Germline V CDR1 and CDR2: SSHAT, FNYEAQ (reference sequence). The CDR3 has 17 residues.

J is TRBJ2-3 and V is TRBV7-9; D is ambiguous. The CDR3 contains 13 residues. Looked up from germline, CDR1 is SEHNR and CDR2 is FQNEAQ (reference sequence). V lost 7 bases and J lost 6, with 14 bases in between. This CDR3 is CASIQNEADTQYF. The CDR3 nucleotides are TGTGCCAGCATCCAAAATGAGGCGGATACGCAGTATTTT.

The V gene is TRBV5-1, the J gene TRBJ2-6, with TRBD2 matching 8 bases. CDR1 and CDR2 from the germline V gene are SGHRS and YFSETQ. The CDR3 is 20 residues long. Trimming at V came to 3 bases and at J to 1 base, leaving 15 bases not matched to a gene. In nucleotides, the CDR3 is TGCGCCAGCAGCTATACTAGCGGAACACTACATGAATCTGGGGCCAACGTCCTGACTTTC. Translating gives CASSYTSGTLHESGANVLTF.

V gene TRBV7-2 combines with J gene TRBJ2-5, with TRBD2 matching over 8 bases. Trimming took 5 bases from V and 3 from J; bases not matched to a gene: 5. The CDR3 contains 14 residues. CDR1 and CDR2 (germline): SGHTA, FQGNSA. The DNA for the CDR3 is TGTGCCAGCAGCACGCGACTAGCGAAAGAGACCCAGTACTTC. Translated, it gives CASSTRLAKETQYF.

The chain combines TRBV5-4 with TRBJ2-5, with D perhaps matching TRBD2 (5 bases). CDR3 size: 13 residues. The V gene lost 4 bases and the J gene lost 0 bases, with 7 bases spanning the gap. Germline V CDR1 and CDR2: SGHNT, YYREEE (reference sequence). The CDR3 DNA reads as TGTGCCAGCAGCCCGGGAAACCAAGAGACCCAGTACTTC. It specifies CASSPGNQETQYF. Full variable domain (remainder filled in from reference TRBV5-4 and TRBJ2-5): ETGVTQSPTHLIKTRGQQVTLRCSSQSGHNTVSWYQQALGQGPQFIFQYYREEENGRGNFPPRFSGLQFPNYSSELNVNALELDDSALYLCASSPGNQETQYFGPGTRLLVL.

The chain joins TRBV7-2 to TRBJ1-5; maybe TRBD1 (6 bases). V lost 6 bases and J lost 6, with 15 bases in between. Germline CDR1 is SGHTA and CDR2 is FQGNSA. This CDR3 contains 14 residues. CDR3 nucleotides: TGTGCCAGCAGTCCACGGGGGGGGCTTCAGCCCCAGCATTTT. Translation gives CASSPRGGLQPQHF.

The chain combines TRBV5-1 with TRBJ2-1; 11 bases are a match to TRBD2. Germline-derived CDR1 and CDR2 are SGHRS and YFSETQ. V shed 4 bases, J shed 4 bases, and the junction held 4 bases outside the gene matches. The CDR3 is 15 amino acids. CDR3 in amino acids: CASSRSGREYNEQFF. The CDR3 DNA follows: TGCGCCAGCAGCCGTAGCGGGAGGGAATACAATGAGCAGTTCTTC. The full variable domain, its missing parts supplied by reference TRBV5-1 and TRBJ2-1, is KAGVTQTPRYLIKTRGQQVTLSCSPISGHRSVSWYQQTPGQGLQFLFEYFSETQRNKGNFPGRFSGRQFSNSRSEMNVSTLELGDSALYLCASSRSGREYNEQFFGPGTRLTVL.

This clone was seen only once. The chain recombines TRBV28 with TRBJ2-7; 7 bases match TRBD1. Germline V gives CDR1 MDHEN, CDR2 SYDVKM. The CDR3 sequence is 14 residues long. V was pared by 4 bases and J by 2 bases, with 5 bases of the junction left unmatched. The CDR3 is CASSSGTAPYEQYF. The CDR3 DNA follows: TGTGCCAGCAGTTCCGGGACAGCTCCCTACGAGCAGTACTTC.